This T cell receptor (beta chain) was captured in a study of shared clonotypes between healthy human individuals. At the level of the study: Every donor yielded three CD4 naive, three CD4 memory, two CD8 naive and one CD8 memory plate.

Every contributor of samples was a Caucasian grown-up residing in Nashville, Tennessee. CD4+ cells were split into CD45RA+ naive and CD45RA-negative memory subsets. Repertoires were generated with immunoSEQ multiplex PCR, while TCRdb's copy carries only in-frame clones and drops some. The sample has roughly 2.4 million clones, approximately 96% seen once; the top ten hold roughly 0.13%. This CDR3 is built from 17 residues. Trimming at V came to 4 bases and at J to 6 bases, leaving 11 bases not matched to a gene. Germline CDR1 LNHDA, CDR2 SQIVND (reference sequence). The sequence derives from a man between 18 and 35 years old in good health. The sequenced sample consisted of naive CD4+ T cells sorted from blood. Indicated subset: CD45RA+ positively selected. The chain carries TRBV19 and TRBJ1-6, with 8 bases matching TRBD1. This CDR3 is CASSTTGGFLLNSPLHF. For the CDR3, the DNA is TGTGCCAGTAGTACAACAGGGGGTTTTCTTCTTAATTCACCCCTCCACTTT.